The clone carrying this T cell receptor beta chain was observed a handful of times. The antigen is undetermined. These data come from a study of blood T cells in healthy people across ages. Study findings and constraints: TCR beta diversity correlated strongly with naive T cell percentage.

The CDR3 is 15 amino acids. Looked up from germline, CDR1 is SGDLS and CDR2 is YYNGEE. Whenever a sample was processed, at least 6.5 million PBMCs were isolated. Then a second PCR, running roughly 6 to 11 cycles, was carried out with a sample-barcoded 5' primer and a J-beta primer mix. From each sample, at least 2.5 million paired-end reads containing CDR3 were obtained. TCRdb used MiXCR to reprocess the 5' RACE reads, holding one entry per CDR3 protein. The data show hundreds of thousands of distinct CDR3 sequences, around 27% seen once. This TCR came from a woman aged 70-85 years in good health. Source material: blood. This chain joins TRBV9 and TRBJ2-5; 7 bases fit TRBD1. The J call may not be correct, given that the DNA end is closer to TRBJ2-7. CDR3 amino acids: CASSGNPGGSYEQYF. The CDR3 DNA reads as TGTGCCAGCAGCGGAAACCCAGGGGGTTCCTACGAGCAGTACTTC.